The following is a T cell receptor beta chain sequence with its context. Its antigen is unknown. The data derive from a study of a mutant IDH1 vaccine in newly diagnosed glioma. This table comes from immunoSEQ multiplex PCR, and its TCRdb copy is limited to in-frame clones, with some not included. Of roughly 72,000 clones listed, roughly 90% were seen once; the top ten hold roughly 0.6%. Time point specified: week 5, during vaccination. Topical imiquimod was applied with each vaccine dose, which held 300 ug of mutant IDH1 20-mer peptide. Unmatched junction bases numbered 6, after V lost 4 bases and J lost 5 bases. Germline V gene sequence: CDR1 SNHLY, CDR2 FYNNEI. The CDR3 is 14 amino acids.

The receptor was derived from a woman aged 45-65 years with glioma. The V call is TRBV2, the J call TRBJ2-7; 9 bases line up with TRBD2. The source was PBMCs, collected from a glioma patient whose treatment included an IDH1 peptide vaccine. The CDR3 sequence: CASSVRREGDEQYF. DNA of the CDR3: TGTGCCAGCAGTGTAAGGCGGGAGGGCGACGAGCAGTACTTC.